The TCR beta chain described here comes from a study of regulatory T cells in long-lasting Graves disease (dated by TCRdb to the early 2020s). Describing the broader study: In the newly diagnosed Graves' disease group, patients had been taking antithyroid drugs for less than 3 months. A total of roughly 35 samples underwent TCR sequencing: some 13 from persistent and 20 from newly diagnosed Graves' disease patients. The study was registered as a clinical trial and conducted in China. Patients with persistent Graves' disease were compared with patients with newly diagnosed Graves' disease using TCR sequencing and RNA sequencing of peripheral blood.

The CDR3 has 14 amino acids, counting the end cysteine and phenylalanine. CDR3 DNA only is kept here, 42 bases in frame from base 1. CDR1 and CDR2 were assigned from the germline V gene as ENHRY and SYGVKD. After removal of 11 bases from V and 5 bases from J, the junction retains 12 bases not matched to a gene. On this clonotype: Its binding antigen is unknown. Per-nucleotide qualities are absent, and no much larger clonotype sits a single base away.

The time point label, as the study defines it: newly diagnosed GD, antithyroid drugs for less than 3 months. RNA was extracted from PBMCs in TRIzol for both TCR sequencing and RNA sequencing. Graves' disease was diagnosed according to American Thyroid Association guidelines. The patients came from an endocrinology department in Xi'an, China. From each patient, approximately 10 milliliters of peripheral blood was collected into an EDTA anticoagulant tube. PBMCs were isolated by Ficoll Paque Plus density gradient separation without further T cell sorting. An Agilent 2100 Bioanalyzer and agarose gel were used to check RNA quality, while a NanoDrop 2000 measured RNA concentration. Overall study outcomes, separate from this receptor: Peripheral blood alone was examined, since thyroid tissue, which constituted the primary lesion, could not be accessed. Compared with newly diagnosed patients, patients with persistent Graves' disease had lower TCR Shannon entropy and fewer highly expanded clones, which suggests clonal expansion. The small sample size was acknowledged by the authors as a limitation that may reduce accuracy. TRBV28, TRBJ1-2 and TRBJ2-5 were preferentially used in persistent disease, while TRBV20-1 and TRBJ2-1 were favored in newly diagnosed disease. Persistent patients shared more public clonotypes among themselves (2,741) than newly diagnosed patients did (nearly 1,000). Sequencing and analysis were limited to the TCR beta chain.

The method was multiplex PCR. The instrument given in TCRdb is Illumina HiSeq 4000. CDR3 regions were amplified by Arm-PCR with iRepertoire HTBI primers to construct TCR beta libraries. Gel purification was performed on PCR products prior to sequencing. On the study's bioinformatics: Across samples, approximately 68 TRBV and 13 to 15 TRBJ segments were identified and used for gene usage analysis of CDR3 amino acid clonotypes. Filtered high-quality paired reads were merged into contigs using COPE and FqMerger. BLAST was used to align contigs to the IMGT TRBV, TRBD and TRBJ reference genes, and CDR3 was defined following IMGT. Clonotypes above 0.1% frequency were classified as highly expanded clones. Repertoire diversity was measured by Shannon entropy, and V-J evenness by the Gini coefficient. Clonotypes shared by more than one individual were considered public. TCRdb trimmed the raw reads at Q25, called clones with MiXCR and kept productive beta chains. One record per CDR3 amino acid sequence lists the most common genes and DNA. The V and J calls were not made by the authors but by TCRdb's processing. The sample has 450,000 to 650,000 distinct CDR3 sequences on record, about 15% of them singletons. Just under 25% of the sample comes from the top ten.

This same sample was also taken into another study, of T cells in Graves' hyperthyroidism and ophthalmopathy. That second report states: Graves' hyperthyroidism was defined as stable when no progression to ophthalmopathy occurred over 18 months of follow-up. The hyperthyroidism patients were between 18 and 65 years old and newly diagnosed, with a disease duration of less than 2 months. The study excluded patients with uncontrolled infections, other autoimmune diseases, pregnancy or lactation. Clinical symptoms, serum thyroxine and TRAb, thyroid ultrasound, and orbital computed tomography formed the basis for the diagnoses. The TCR CDR3 was subjected to a first round of RT-PCR using the HTBI primer set and the Qiagen OneStep RT-PCR kit. Most expanded thyroid clonotypes (frequency above 0.001) were also detected in blood, a finding suggesting that blood repertoires may reflect thyroid immune responses. A 13 V-J signature model separated ophthalmopathy from stable hyperthyroidism, with around 88% sensitivity and roughly 82% specificity in cross-validation and 80%/75% in testing. In validation, progression to ophthalmopathy was predicted by the model with approximately 67% sensitivity and just over 72% specificity, a median of about 6.8 months before onset. TCR V-J signatures able to tell the groups apart were searched for in a discovery cohort of more than 90 patients, of whom roughly 42 had Graves' ophthalmopathy and about 60 had stable Graves' hyperthyroidism. Whether ophthalmopathy could be predicted prospectively was tested in an independent validation cohort made up of roughly 19 hyperthyroidism patients plus 17 patients who later progressed to ophthalmopathy. The 100 or so discovery patients were randomly split 7:3 into training and test sets. Thyroid tissue and blood T-cell repertoires from more than five Graves' hyperthyroidism patients were also compared in the study. After sampling, hyperthyroidism patients received methimazole starting at 30 mg daily, and ophthalmopathy patients received high-dose intravenous methylprednisolone. Libraries were constructed in a second round of multiplex PCR, after which size selection and purification were performed. Sequencing of the libraries was done on an Illumina HiSeq2000 using paired-end 100 bp reads. SOAPnuke was used to process the raw data, throwing out any read that contained adapters or uncalled bases, had a mean Phred below 15, or lacked an exact constant-primer or identifier match. COPE v1.2.5 was used to merge high-quality paired reads, and clonotypes were defined as unique nucleotide sequences. MiTCR v1.1 was used to align the clonotypes against IMGT TRBV, TRBD and TRBJ reference segments. The analysis was restricted to V-J combinations with a frequency above 0.0001, which together covered roughly 99% of the repertoires. The TCS score was defined as the ratio of F50 (clonal expansion) to E x V (chaos), calculated using BLOSUM62-based TCRdist between CDR3 peptides within each V-J. Welch's t-statistics and random forest reduced 514 V-J features to fewer than 15, which were used in a naive Bayes classifier (R e1071). Sample size was not statistically predetermined, and investigators were not blinded to group allocation. According to the paper, TCR Vbeta CDR3 sequencing was carried out on over 130 peripheral blood samples, which came from fewer than 50 ophthalmopathy, 70 to 80 hyperthyroidism and about 17 progressor patients.

The material sequenced was peripheral blood mononuclear cells (PBMCs), taken at new diagnosis, from a patient treated with antithyroid drugs. This receptor was obtained from a woman aged 35 to 60 with Graves disease. Donor details come from another sample of the same person, matched by shared clones. The chain is encoded by TRBV10-3 joined to TRBJ2-5; 9 middle bases align to TRBD1. CDR3 reads: CAAARDRDGETQYF. The bases are TGTGCCGCCGCCCGGGACAGGGACGGCGAGACCCAGTACTTC.